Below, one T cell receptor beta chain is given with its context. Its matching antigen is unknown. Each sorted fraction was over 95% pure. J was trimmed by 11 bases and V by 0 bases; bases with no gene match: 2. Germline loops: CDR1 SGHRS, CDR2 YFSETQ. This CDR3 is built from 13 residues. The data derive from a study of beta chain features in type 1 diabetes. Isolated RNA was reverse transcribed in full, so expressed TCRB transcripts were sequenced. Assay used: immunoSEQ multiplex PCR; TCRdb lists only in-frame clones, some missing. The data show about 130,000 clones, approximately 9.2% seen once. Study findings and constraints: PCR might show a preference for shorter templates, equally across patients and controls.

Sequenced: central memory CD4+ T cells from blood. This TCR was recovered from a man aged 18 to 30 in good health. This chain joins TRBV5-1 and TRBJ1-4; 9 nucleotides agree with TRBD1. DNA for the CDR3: TGCGCCAGCAGCTTGGAGGACAGGGGCAAACTGTTTTTT. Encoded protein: CASSLEDRGKLFF.